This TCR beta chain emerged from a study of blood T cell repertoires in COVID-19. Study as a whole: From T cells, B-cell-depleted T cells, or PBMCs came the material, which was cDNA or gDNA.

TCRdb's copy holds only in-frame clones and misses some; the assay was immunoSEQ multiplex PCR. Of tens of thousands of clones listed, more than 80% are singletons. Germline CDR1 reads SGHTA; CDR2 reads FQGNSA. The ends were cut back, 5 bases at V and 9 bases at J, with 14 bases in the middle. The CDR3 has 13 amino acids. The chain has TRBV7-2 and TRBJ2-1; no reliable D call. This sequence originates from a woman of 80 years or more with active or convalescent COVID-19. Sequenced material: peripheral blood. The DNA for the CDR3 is TGTGCCAGCAGCGCCGCAAATCTAGGTGAGCAGTTCTTC. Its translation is CASSAANLGEQFF.